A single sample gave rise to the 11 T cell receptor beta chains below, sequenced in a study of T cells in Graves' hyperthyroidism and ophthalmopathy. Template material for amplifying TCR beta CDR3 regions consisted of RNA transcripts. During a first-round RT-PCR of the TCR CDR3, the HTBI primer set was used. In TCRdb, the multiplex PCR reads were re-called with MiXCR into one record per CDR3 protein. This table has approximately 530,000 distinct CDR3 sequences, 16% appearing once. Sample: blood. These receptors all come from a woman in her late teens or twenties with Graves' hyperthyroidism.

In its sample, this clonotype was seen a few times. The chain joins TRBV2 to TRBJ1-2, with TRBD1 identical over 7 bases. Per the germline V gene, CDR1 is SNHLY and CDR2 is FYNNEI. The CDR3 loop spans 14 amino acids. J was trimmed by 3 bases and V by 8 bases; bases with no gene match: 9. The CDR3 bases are TGTGCCAGCCTAGGGGGCGCCGCGGACTATGGCTACACCTTC. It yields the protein CASLGGAADYGYTF.

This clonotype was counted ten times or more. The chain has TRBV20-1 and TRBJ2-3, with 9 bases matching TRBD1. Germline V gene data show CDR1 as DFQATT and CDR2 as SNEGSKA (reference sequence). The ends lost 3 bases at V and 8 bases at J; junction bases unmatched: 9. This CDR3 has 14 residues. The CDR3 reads CSARTGGSTITQYF. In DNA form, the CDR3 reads TGCAGTGCTAGGACAGGGGGATCAACAATTACGCAGTATTTT.

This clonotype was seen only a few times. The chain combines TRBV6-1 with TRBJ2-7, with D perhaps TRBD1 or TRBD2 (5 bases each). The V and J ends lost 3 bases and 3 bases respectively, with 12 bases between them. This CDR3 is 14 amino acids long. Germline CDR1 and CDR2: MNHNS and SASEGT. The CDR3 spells CASSDPPGRYEQYF. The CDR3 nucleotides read TGTGCCAGCAGTGATCCTCCGGGACGCTACGAGCAGTACTTC.

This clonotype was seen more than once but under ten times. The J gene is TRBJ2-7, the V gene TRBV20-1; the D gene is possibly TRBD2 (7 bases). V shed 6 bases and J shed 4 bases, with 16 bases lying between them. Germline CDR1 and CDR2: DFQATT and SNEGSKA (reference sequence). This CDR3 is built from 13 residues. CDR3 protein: CSAEGGLRYEQYF. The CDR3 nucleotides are TGCAGTGCCGAGGGGGGGCTCAGGTACGAGCAGTACTTC.

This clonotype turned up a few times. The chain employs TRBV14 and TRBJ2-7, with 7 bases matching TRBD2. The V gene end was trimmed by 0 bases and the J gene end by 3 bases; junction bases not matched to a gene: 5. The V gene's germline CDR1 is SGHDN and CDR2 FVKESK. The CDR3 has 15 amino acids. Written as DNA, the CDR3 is TGTGCCAGCAGCCAAGACAACCGGGACTACTACGAGCAGTACTTC. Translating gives CASSQDNRDYYEQYF.

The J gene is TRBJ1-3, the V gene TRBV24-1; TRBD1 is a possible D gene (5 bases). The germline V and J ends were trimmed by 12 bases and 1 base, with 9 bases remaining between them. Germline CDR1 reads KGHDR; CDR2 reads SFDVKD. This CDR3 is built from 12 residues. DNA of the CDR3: TGTGCCGCGGGGCCTTCTGGAAACACCATATATTTT. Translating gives CAAGPSGNTIYF.

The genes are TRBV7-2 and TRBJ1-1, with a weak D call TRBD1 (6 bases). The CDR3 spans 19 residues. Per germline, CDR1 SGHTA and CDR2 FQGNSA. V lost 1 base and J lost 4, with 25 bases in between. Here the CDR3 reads CASSLEVGARKFGTTEAFF. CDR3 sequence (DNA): TGTGCCAGCAGCTTAGAAGTGGGGGCGAGAAAATTTGGGACCACTGAAGCTTTCTTT.

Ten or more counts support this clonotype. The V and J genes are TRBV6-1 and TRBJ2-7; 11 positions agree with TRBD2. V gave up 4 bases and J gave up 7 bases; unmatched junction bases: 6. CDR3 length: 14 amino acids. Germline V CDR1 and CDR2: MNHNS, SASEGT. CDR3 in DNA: TGTGCCAGCAGTGCACTAGCGGGAGCGGGGGAGCAGTACTTC. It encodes CASSALAGAGEQYF.

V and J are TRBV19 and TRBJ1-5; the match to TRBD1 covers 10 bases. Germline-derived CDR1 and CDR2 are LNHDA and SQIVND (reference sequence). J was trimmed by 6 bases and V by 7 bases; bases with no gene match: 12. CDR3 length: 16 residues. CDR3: CASTHGTGDRSQPQHF. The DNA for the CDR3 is TGTGCCAGTACCCACGGGACAGGGGACCGTAGTCAGCCCCAGCATTTT.

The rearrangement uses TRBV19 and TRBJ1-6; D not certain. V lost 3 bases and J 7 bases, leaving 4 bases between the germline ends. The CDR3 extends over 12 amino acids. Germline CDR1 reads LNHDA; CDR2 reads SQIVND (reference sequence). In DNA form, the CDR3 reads TGTGCCAGTAGTATTCGAAATTCACCCCTCCACTTT. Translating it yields CASSIRNSPLHF.

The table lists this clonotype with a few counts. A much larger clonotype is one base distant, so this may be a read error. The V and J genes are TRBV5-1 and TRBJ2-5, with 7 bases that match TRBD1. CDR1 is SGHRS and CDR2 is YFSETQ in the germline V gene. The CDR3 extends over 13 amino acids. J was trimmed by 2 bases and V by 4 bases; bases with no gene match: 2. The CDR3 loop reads CASSGGQQETQYF. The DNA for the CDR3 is TGCGCCAGCAGCGGGGGACAGCAAGAGACCCAGTACTTC.